The text below deals with one T cell receptor beta chain. Its cognate antigen is unknown. This sample is drawn from a study of shared clonotypes between healthy human individuals. Study-wide results and limits: The represented genetic and exposure-history diversity was limited by the small number of donors. Several donors held 4.5% to 5% of naive CD4 clonotypes in common.

Profiling relied on immunoSEQ multiplex PCR, and the TCRdb table lists in-frame clones only, not all of them. The sample holds under 700,000 clones, approximately 96% seen once. As defined, naive CD8 cells were CD45RO-negative and positively selected for CCR7, with terminally differentiated effector memory CD45RA+ cells excluded. Germline V gives CDR1 MDHEN, CDR2 SYDVKM. CDR3 length equals 14 residues. Trimming cost V 1 base and J 6 bases; bases outside gene matches: 4. Sequenced: naive CD8+ T cells sorted from blood. This rearrangement joins TRBV28 to TRBJ2-3; 7 bases agree with TRBD2. This sequence originates from a woman between 25 and 40 years old in good health. The CDR3 is CASSLLGTKDTQYF. The CDR3 bases are TGTGCCAGCAGTTTATTGGGGACTAAGGATACGCAGTATTTT.